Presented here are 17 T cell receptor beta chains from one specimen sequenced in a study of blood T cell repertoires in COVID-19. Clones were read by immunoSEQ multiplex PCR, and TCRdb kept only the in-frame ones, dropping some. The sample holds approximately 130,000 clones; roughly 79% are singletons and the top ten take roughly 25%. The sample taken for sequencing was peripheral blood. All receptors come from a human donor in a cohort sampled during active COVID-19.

The CDR3 loop is CASSLTRGQGEDIQYF. CDR3 sequence (DNA): TGTGCCAGCAGCTTAACGAGGGGGCAGGGGGAAGACATTCAGTACTTC. The rearrangement joins TRBV7-3 to TRBJ2-4, with 7 nucleotides matching TRBD1. With 0 bases clipped from V and 8 bases from J, the junction kept 10 bases outside the gene matches. From germline, CDR1 is SGHTA and CDR2 FQGTGA. The CDR3 sequence is 16 residues long.

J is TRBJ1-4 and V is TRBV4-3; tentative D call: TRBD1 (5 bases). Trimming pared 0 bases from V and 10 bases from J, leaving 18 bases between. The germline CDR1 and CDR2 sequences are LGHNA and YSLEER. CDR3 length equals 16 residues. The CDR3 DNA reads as TGCGCCAGCAGCCAAGAGTTAGGAGTGAGTCAGGGAAAACTGTTTTTT. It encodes CASSQELGVSQGKLFF.

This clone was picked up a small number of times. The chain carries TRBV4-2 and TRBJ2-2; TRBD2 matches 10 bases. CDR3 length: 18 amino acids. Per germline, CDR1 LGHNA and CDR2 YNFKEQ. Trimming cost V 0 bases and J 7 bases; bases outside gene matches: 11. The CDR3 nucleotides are TGTGCCAGCAGCCAAGAGCTGGCTAGCGGGAGCGGGGTCGGGGAGCTGTTTTTT. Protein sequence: CASSQELASGSGVGELFF.

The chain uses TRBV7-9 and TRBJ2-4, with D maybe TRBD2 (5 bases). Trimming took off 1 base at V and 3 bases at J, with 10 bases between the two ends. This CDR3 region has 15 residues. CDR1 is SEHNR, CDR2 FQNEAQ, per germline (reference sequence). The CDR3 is CASSLEVRDKNIQYF. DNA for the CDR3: TGTGCCAGCAGCTTAGAGGTACGGGACAAAAACATTCAGTACTTC.

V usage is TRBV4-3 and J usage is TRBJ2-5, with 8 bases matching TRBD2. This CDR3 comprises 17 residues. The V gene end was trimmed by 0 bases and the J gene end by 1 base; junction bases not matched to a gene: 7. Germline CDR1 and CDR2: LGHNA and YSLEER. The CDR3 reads CASSQEAGTRIQETQYF. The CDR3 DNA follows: TGCGCCAGCAGCCAAGAGGCAGGGACTAGGATCCAAGAGACCCAGTACTTC.

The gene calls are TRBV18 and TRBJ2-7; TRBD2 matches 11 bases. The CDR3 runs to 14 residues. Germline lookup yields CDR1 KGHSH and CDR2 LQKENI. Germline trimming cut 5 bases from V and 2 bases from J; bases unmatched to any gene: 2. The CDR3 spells CASSASGGPYEQYF. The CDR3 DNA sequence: TGTGCCAGCTCAGCTAGCGGGGGGCCCTACGAGCAGTACTTC. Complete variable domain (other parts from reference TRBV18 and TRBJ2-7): NAGVMQNPRHLVRRRGQEARLRCSPMKGHSHVYWYRQLPEEGLKFMVYLQKENIIDESGMPKERFSAEFPKEGPSILRIQQVVRGDSAAYFCASSASGGPYEQYFGPGTRLTVT.

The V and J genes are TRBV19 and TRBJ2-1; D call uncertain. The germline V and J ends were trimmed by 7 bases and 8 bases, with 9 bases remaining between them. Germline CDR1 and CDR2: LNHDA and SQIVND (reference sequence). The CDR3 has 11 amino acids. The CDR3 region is CASTAVDEQFF. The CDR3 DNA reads TGTGCCAGTACCGCGGTGGATGAGCAGTTCTTC.

The CDR3: CASSEKQGFTEAFF. CDR3 DNA sequence: TGTGCCAGCAGCGAAAAACAGGGATTCACTGAAGCTTTCTTT. The rearrangement joins TRBV7-6 to TRBJ1-1; D perhaps matches TRBD1 (6 bases). This CDR3 comprises 14 residues. The V gene lost 5 bases and the J gene lost 4 bases, with 14 bases spanning the gap. Germline CDR1 is SGHVS and CDR2 is FNYEAQ.

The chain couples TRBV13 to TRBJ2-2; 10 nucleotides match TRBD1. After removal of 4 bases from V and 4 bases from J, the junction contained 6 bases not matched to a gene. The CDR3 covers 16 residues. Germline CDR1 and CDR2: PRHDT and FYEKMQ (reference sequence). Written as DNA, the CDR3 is TGTGCCAGCAGCTCGCGGACAGGGGGTAGCACCGGGGAGCTGTTTTTT. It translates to CASSSRTGGSTGELFF.

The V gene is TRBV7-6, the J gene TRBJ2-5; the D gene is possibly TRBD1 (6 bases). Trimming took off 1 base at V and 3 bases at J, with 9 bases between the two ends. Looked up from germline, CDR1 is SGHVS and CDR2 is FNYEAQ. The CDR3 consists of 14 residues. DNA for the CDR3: TGTGCCAGCAGCTTAGACAGGGTAAAAGAGACCCAGTACTTC. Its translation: CASSLDRVKETQYF.

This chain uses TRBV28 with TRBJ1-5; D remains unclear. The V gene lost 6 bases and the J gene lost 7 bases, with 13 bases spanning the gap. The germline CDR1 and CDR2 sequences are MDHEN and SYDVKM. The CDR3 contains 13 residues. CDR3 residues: CASSPDQRQPQHF. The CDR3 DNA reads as TGTGCCAGCAGCCCCGACCAGAGGCAGCCCCAGCATTTT. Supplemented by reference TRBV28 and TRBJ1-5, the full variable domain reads DVKVTQSSRYLVKRTGEKVFLECVQDMDHENMFWYRQDPGLGLRLIYFSYDVKMKEKGDIPEGYSVSREKKERFSLILESASTNQTSMYLCASSPDQRQPQHFGDGTRLSIL.

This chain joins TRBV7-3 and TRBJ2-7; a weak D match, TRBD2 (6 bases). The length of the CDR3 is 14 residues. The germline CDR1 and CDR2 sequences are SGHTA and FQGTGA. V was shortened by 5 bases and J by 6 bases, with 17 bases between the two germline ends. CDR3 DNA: TGTGCCAGCAGCCCACAATTGTCCGGGGGCGAGCAGTACTTC. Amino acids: CASSPQLSGGEQYF.

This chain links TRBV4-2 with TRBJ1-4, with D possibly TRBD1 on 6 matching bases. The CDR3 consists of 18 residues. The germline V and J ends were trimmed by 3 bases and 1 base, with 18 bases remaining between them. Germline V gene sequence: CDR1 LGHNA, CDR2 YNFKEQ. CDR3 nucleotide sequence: TGTGCCAGCAGCCAGGGGGGGCAGGGGTCGAGAACTAATGAAAAACTGTTTTTT. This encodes CASSQGGQGSRTNEKLFF.

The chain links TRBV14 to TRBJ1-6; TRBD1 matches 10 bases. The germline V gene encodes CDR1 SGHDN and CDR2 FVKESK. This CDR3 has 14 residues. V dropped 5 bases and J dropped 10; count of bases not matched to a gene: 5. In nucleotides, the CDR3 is TGTGCCAGCAGCTGGGACAGGGGTAACTCACCCCTCCACTTT. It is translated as CASSWDRGNSPLHF.

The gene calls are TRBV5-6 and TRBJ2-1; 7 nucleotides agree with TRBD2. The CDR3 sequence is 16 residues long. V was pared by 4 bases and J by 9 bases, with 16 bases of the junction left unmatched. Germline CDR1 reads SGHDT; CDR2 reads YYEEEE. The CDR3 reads CASSPRTRGLVGEQFF. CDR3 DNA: TGTGCCAGCAGCCCCCGGACTAGAGGTCTCGTCGGTGAGCAGTTCTTC.

CDR3 protein: CASSLTSGRYNEQFF. CDR3 in DNA: TGTGCCAGCTCCCTTACTAGCGGTCGTTACAATGAGCAGTTCTTC. The chain uses TRBV18 and TRBJ2-1; TRBD2 aligns across 8 bases. CDR1 and CDR2 from the germline V gene are KGHSH and LQKENI. V shed 6 bases and J 4 bases; nucleotides not matched to a gene: 8. The length of the CDR3 is 15 residues.

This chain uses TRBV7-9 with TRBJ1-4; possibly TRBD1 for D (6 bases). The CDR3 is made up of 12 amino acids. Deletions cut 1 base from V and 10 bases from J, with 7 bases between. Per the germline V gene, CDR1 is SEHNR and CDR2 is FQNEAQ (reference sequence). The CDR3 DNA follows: TGTGCCAGCAGCTTAGAAGGGGGAAAACTGTTTTTT. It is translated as CASSLEGGKLFF.